This T cell receptor beta chain was observed in a study of breast tumors, draining lymph nodes, adjacent tissues. Points from the study as a whole: Data fit most tumor T cells coming from lymph node, expanding in tumor. Tumor and nontumor repertoires were significantly more similar in luminal-like than in basal-like breast cancer.

On this clonotype: Its matching antigen is unknown.

This CDR3 is built from 19 residues. J lost 0 bases, V lost 4 bases, and 8 bases had no gene match. Looked up from germline, CDR1 is SNHLY and CDR2 is FYNNEI. TCRdb independently ran MiXCR on the multiplex PCR reads; one entry per CDR3 protein. The data show about 15,000 distinct CDR3 sequences, around 50% seen once. The chain carries TRBV2 and TRBJ2-3; TRBD2 aligns across 15 bases. Sequencing used tumor-adjacent breast tissue. The receptor was isolated from a female donor with breast cancer. Some clones in this sample may be carry-over from other donors' samples. The CDR3: CASSGLGLAGGTSTDTQYF. Here the CDR3 DNA reads TGTGCCAGCAGTGGGCTAGGACTAGCGGGAGGGACCAGCACAGATACGCAGTATTTT.